The clone carrying this T cell receptor (beta chain) has ten or more counts. Its specificity is not known. This sample stems from a study of T cells in Graves' hyperthyroidism and ophthalmopathy. Study-wide background: Prior to any treatment, at the point of initial diagnosis, peripheral blood was collected.

General study results and limits: In simple terms, a model built on 13 V-J features told ophthalmopathy apart from stable hyperthyroidism. The model anticipated ophthalmopathy a median about 6.5 months pre-onset.

Germline CDR1 and CDR2: KGHDR and SFDVKD. This CDR3 region has 15 residues. V dropped 9 bases and J dropped 8 bases, with 21 bases sitting between them. Researchers amplified the TCR beta CDR3 regions from RNA transcripts. In the first-round RT-PCR of the TCR CDR3, the HTBI primer set was used. TCRdb re-derived calls from the multiplex PCR reads in MiXCR, one entry per CDR3 protein. The sample lists about 680,000 distinct CDR3 sequences; about 35% were seen once. Among the patients, aged 18 to 65, hyperthyroidism was newly diagnosed and had lasted under 2 months. The receptor comes from a woman between 40 and 50 years old with Graves' hyperthyroidism. The chain links TRBV24-1 to TRBJ1-4, with D possibly matching TRBD1 (6 bases). The sample consisted of blood. CDR3 sequence reads: CATGTYTGLGEKLFF. The CDR3 region has the DNA TGTGCCACCGGGACTTACACAGGGCTGGGAGAAAAACTGTTTTTT.